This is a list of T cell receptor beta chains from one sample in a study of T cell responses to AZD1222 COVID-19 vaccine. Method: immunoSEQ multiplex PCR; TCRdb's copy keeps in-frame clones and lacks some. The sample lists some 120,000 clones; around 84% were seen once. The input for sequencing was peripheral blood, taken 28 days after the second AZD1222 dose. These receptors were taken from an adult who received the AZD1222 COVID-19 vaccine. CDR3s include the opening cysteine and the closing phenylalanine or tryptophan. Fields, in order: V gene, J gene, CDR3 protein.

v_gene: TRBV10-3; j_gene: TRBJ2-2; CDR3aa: CAISGQGSNGELFF
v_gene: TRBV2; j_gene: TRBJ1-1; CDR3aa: CASSSTRGSGEAFF
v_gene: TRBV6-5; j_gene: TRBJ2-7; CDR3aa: CASSLRTSSYEQYF
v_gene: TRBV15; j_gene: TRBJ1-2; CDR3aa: CATSRSPGQGNYGYTF
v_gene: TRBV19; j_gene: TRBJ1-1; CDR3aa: CASTSRTMNTEAFF
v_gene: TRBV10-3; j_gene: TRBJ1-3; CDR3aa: CAISEGERAGNTIYF
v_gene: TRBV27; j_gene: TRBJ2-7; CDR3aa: CASSFYRSGAEQYF
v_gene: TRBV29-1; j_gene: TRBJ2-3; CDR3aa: CSVGGARDTQYF
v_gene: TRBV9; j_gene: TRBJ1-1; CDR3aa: CASSVGGAVNTEAFF
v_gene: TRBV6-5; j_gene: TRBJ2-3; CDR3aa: CASSWTVTDTDTQYF
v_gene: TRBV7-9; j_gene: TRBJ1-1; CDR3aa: CASSSIEKQGVNTEAFF
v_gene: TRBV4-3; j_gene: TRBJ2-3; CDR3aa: CASSQGAISDTQYF
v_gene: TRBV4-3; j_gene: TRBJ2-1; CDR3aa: CASSQDFGLQYNEQFF
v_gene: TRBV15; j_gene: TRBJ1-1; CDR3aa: CATSRAWRQGGTFF
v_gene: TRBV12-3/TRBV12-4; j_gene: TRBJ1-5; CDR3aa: CASSSAKGSAQHF
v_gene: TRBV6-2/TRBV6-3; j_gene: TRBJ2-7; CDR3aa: CASSPGLAGSYEQYF
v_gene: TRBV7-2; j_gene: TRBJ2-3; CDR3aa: CASSLSRKPSTDTQYF
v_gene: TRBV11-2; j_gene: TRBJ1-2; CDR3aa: CASSLSAGMEGYTF
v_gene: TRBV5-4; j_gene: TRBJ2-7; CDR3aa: CASSFGHTTLGYEQYF
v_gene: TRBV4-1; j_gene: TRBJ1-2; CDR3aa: CASSLKYAAGYTF
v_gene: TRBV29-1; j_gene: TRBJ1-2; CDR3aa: CSVVDRGKDYGYTF
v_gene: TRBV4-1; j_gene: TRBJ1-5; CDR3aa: CASSQELTQPQHF
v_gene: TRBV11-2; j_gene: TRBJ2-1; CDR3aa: CASSYTFNEQFF
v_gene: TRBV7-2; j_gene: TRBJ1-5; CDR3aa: CASSFEGNQPQHF
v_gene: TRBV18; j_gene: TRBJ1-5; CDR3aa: CASADRNQPQHF
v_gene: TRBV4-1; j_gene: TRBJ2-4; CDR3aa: CASSLGGQGKNIQYF
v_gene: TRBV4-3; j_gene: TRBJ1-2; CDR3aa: CASSQTGGDGYTF
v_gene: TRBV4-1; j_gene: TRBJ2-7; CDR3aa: CASSQIGTLSYEQYF
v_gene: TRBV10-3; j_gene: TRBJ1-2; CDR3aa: CAITKNPGQGAGNYGYTF
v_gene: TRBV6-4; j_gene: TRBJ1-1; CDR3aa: CASSRDRHGTEAFF
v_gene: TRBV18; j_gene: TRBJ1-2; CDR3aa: CASSPTGANNYGYTF
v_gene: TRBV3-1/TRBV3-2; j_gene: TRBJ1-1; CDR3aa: CASSQLDRDTEAFF
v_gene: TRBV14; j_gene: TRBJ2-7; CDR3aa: CASSQRDEQYF
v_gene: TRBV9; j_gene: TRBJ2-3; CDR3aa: CASSVGRPSTDTQYF
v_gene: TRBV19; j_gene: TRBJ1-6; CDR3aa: CASSWYRNSPLHF
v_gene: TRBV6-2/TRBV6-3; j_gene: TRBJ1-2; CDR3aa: CASSLTGYGYTF